Here is one T cell receptor beta chain with its context. What antigen it recognizes has not been identified. The record has no base qualities; no much larger clone is one base away. This entry is derived from a study of blood T cell repertoires in COVID-19 (dated by TCRdb to 2018 to 2020). Study-wide context: The collaborator samples originated in the United States, Italy and Spain and spanned the acute and convalescent phases of COVID-19. The prospective study material was composed of cDNA or gDNA derived from T cells, B-cell-depleted T cells, or PBMCs. Deeply sampled blood TCRbeta repertoires from subjects exposed to, actively infected with, or recovered from COVID-19 were included in the dataset. The repertoires were released in a freely available public database meant as a resource for research on the immune response to SARS-CoV-2. Samples were obtained from the ongoing ImmuneRACE study (first 160 participants) and from over 1,000 subjects provided by 6 global collaborators. Nearly every sample came with metadata listing a de-identified subject ID, COVID-19 status, age in years and sex. Where available, HLA class I and class II types were obtained from metadata supplied by the sample provider rather than from assay-based typing.

Participants in the prospective study were enrolled through a virtual design, were aged about 18 to 100 years, and lived in 24 United States geographic areas. Cohort assignment in the prospective study relied on participant-reported clinical history from a screening survey and a study questionnaire. In the prospective study, mobile phlebotomists collected whole blood, serum and a nasopharyngeal or oropharyngeal swab from each participant. Additional blood draws and questionnaires over an approximately 2-month period could optionally be provided by prospective study participants. Blood samples from the prospective study were shipped frozen or at room temperature prior to DNA extraction. Taken from the germline V gene, the CDR1 and CDR2 loops are MNHEY and SVGAGI. The CDR3 measures 15 amino acids from cysteine to phenylalanine. Of the read, only the CDR3 DNA is kept; its 45 bases are in frame from base 1. Trimming takes 4 bases off V and 9 bases off J; junction bases not matched to a gene: 8.

The full study reports these points: The amount of clinical and demographic metadata varied by source and participant and was provided uncurated.

TCRbeta CDR3 regions were amplified from genomic DNA by means of the immunoSEQ Assay, a bias-controlled multiplex PCR. The original pipeline was this. Within the assay, amplification of reference gene primers was used to estimate how many nucleated cells each sample contained. To quantify the absolute abundance of each unique TCRbeta CDR3 rearrangement, sequence reads were collapsed and filtered. For each sample, productive Simpson clonality was calculated as the square root of Simpson's diversity index over productive rearrangements. Not all clones reach the TCRdb copy of this immuneACCESS table, which keeps in-frame sequences only. Checked studies attribute under half of the gap to unresolved V genes and leave the rest unexplained. From that table come the V and J calls and clone size; the DNA was used to work out D and trimming. The sample table shows about 480,000 clones, and 70% to 90% are seen once. The leading ten clones occupy roughly 2% of the sample.

The sequence was obtained from a woman aged 18-35 years with acute COVID-19. This chain joins TRBV6-5 to TRBJ1-6; TRBD1 lines up with 8 middle nucleotides. Sequences were obtained from PBMCs or T cells enriched from blood (not recorded which). The CDR3 amino acid sequence is: CASSFRGQGSSPLHF. The DNA sequence is given as TGTGCCAGCAGTTTCCGTGGACAGGGAAGTTCACCCCTCCACTTT.